This TCR beta chain was captured by sequencing in a study of graft-versus-host responses after intestinal transplantation. The overall study: Anti-thymocyte globulin was used for induction in all recipients, who then took tacrolimus and steroids for two to four years. Overall study results and limits: Early HvG declines after transplant were associated with peak circulating GvH clone levels. Allografts of patients with graft-donor T cell macrochimerism showed high graft-versus-host to host-versus-graft clone ratios. GvH clones were identified in recipient marrow, with some first appearing in ileum or blood.

J lost 5 bases, V lost 6 bases, and 10 bases had no gene match. Germline assignment: CDR1 SNHLY and CDR2 FYNNEI. The CDR3 runs 14 residues. Data came from immunoSEQ multiplex PCR; TCRdb stores just in-frame clones and leaves some out. The repertoire holds roughly 120,000 clones, approximately 95% seen once, with 2.5% to 3.5% in the top ten. Comments on this clone: No antigen is known for it. As the CDR3 is not closed by the conserved phenylalanine or tryptophan, this likely results from a read error.

Sample: unstimulated CD8+ T cells sorted from spleen or lymph node cells, taken before intestinal transplant. This sequence joins TRBV2 and TRBJ2-7; TRBD1 matches at 7 bases. This clonotype was obtained from a human donor who received an intestinal transplant. The CDR3 loop reads CASRIRTGNHEQYL. CDR3 bases: TGTGCCAGCAGGATTAGGACAGGAAACCACGAGCAGTACCTC.